This is a list of T cell receptor beta chains from one sample in a study of shared T cell receptors in the human thymus. Clones were read by immunoSEQ multiplex PCR, and TCRdb kept only the in-frame ones, dropping some. This table holds around 730,000 clones, 75% to 90% found once. This sample also appeared in a second study, on human thymus T cells.

The sequenced material came from thymocytes. The receptors originated from a girl less than two years old with a congenital heart defect. Each CDR3 is given with its conserved first and last residue. Each record gives: clone size, V gene, D gene, CDR3 length, J gene, CDR3 protein, CDR3 DNA. The D gene is left open where the match is weak. Expanded clones get a size class; other rows say once, few or many, or leave the size out.

>NA|TRBV11-2|TRBD1|19|TRBJ1-2
CASSLVNPQGAPVMHGYTF
TGTGCCAGCAGCTTAGTTAACCCGCAGGGGGCCCCAGTAATGCATGGCTACACCTTC
>NA|TRBV7-2|TRBD1|16|TRBJ2-1
CATRGPARITYNEQFF
TGTGCCACCAGGGGGCCCGCGAGGATTACCTACAATGAGCAGTTCTTC
>few|TRBV6-5|NA|15|TRBJ1-2
CASSLLTGRGYGYTF
TGTGCCAGCAGCCTTCTTACAGGGAGGGGATATGGCTACACCTTC
>NA|TRBV7-2|NA|14|TRBJ1-1
CASSLWGVNTEAFF
TGTGCCAGCAGCTTATGGGGAGTAAACACTGAAGCTTTCTTT
>NA|TRBV11-3|NA|11|TRBJ1-1
CASSLVSKAFF
TGTGCCAGCAGCTTGGTTAGTAAAGCTTTCTTT
>NA|TRBV6-5|NA|15|TRBJ1-4
CASSQSGEIGEKLFF
TGTGCCAGCAGTCAGTCTGGGGAGATCGGCGAAAAACTGTTTTTT
>NA|TRBV19|TRBD1|17|TRBJ1-1
CASSMGDRAARGSEAFF
TGTGCCAGTAGTATGGGGGACAGGGCGGCGCGAGGTTCTGAAGCTTTCTTT
>NA|TRBV23-1|TRBD1|16|TRBJ2-3
CASRPGTACGTDTQYF
TGCGCCAGCAGGCCTGGGACAGCCTGTGGGACAGATACGCAGTATTTT
>NA|TRBV9|TRBD2|16|TRBJ2-3
CASSVLPGGNTDTQYF
TGTGCCAGCAGCGTCCTACCGGGGGGGAACACAGATACGCAGTATTTT
>NA|TRBV6-1|NA|13|TRBJ2-7
CASSVDTSYEQYF
TGTGCCAGCAGTGTGGACACTTCCTACGAGCAGTACTTC
>NA|TRBV7-9|TRBD2|16|TRBJ2-1
CASSLARRGGGDEQFF
TGTGCCAGCAGCTTAGCGAGACGCGGGGGGGGTGATGAGCAGTTCTTC
>NA|TRBV6-5|TRBD1|14|TRBJ1-2
CASKSKTGIYGYTF
TGTGCCAGCAAATCTAAGACAGGGATCTATGGCTACACCTTC
>few|TRBV7-9|TRBD1|13|TRBJ1-1
CASSWTGNTEAFF
TGTGCCAGCAGCTGGACAGGGAACACTGAAGCTTTCTTT
>NA|TRBV4-1|NA|15|TRBJ1-4
CASSQVPGEGEKLFF
TGCGCCAGCAGCCAAGTTCCAGGGGAAGGGGAAAAACTGTTTTTT
>once|TRBV7-2|NA|15|TRBJ1-1
CASRPLPGLIPGAFF
TGTGCCAGCAGGCCGTTGCCGGGACTCATACCTGGGGCTTTCTTT
>NA|TRBV6-9|NA|16|TRBJ1-1
CASSYSDVGSDTEAFF
TGTGCCAGCAGTTATTCCGACGTGGGGAGTGACACTGAAGCTTTCTTT
>NA|TRBV29-1|NA|11|TRBJ1-1
CSASEGLEAFF
TGCAGCGCCTCGGAGGGGCTGGAAGCTTTCTTT
>NA|TRBV5-1|NA|15|TRBJ1-4
CASSLDRSKNEKLFF
TGCGCCAGCAGCTTGGACAGATCAAAGAATGAAAAACTGTTTTTT
>NA|TRBV28|TRBD1|16|TRBJ1-5
CASTHPIGGDGQPQHF
TGTGCCAGCACACACCCCATAGGGGGCGACGGTCAGCCCCAGCATTTT
>NA|TRBV7-9|NA|16|TRBJ1-5
CASHRDKELSNQPQHF
TGTGCCAGCCACCGGGACAAAGAACTGAGCAATCAGCCCCAGCATTTT
>NA|TRBV30|NA|16|TRBJ2-7
CACSQHARDMSYEQYF
TGTGCCTGTTCCCAACACGCCCGGGACATGTCCTACGAGCAGTACTTC
>NA|TRBV11-2|TRBD1|15|TRBJ1-1
CASQLTGGRNTEAFF
TGTGCCAGCCAATTGACAGGGGGGAGGAACACTGAAGCTTTCTTT
>NA|TRBV2|NA|14|TRBJ2-1
CASSPQGSYNEQFF
TGTGCCAGCAGCCCCCAGGGCTCCTACAATGAGCAGTTCTTC
>NA|TRBV5-1|TRBD1|17|TRBJ1-2
CASSPRTGEGSHYGYTF
TGCGCCAGCAGCCCCAGGACAGGAGAGGGGTCCCACTATGGCTACACCTTC
>NA|TRBV5-1|NA|12|TRBJ1-2
CASRTEVYGYTF
TGCGCCAGCAGAACAGAAGTCTATGGCTACACCTTC
>NA|TRBV10-3|NA|19|TRBJ2-1
CAISEPIPIQKGGGYEQFF
TGTGCCATCAGTGAGCCGATACCCATACAAAAGGGGGGGGGATACGAGCAGTTCTTC
>NA|TRBV5-4|TRBD1|18|TRBJ1-2
CASSRGQGYAPGRYGYTF
TGTGCCAGCAGCAGAGGACAGGGCTATGCTCCGGGTCGGTATGGCTACACCTTC
>NA|TRBV5-8|NA|13|TRBJ2-4
CASTEAAKNIQYF
TGTGCCAGCACGGAGGCGGCCAAAAACATTCAGTACTTC
>NA|TRBV10-3|NA|14|TRBJ1-1
CAISPTGFGTEAFF
TGTGCCATCAGTCCAACAGGGTTCGGCACTGAAGCTTTCTTT
>NA|TRBV4-1|TRBD1|15|TRBJ1-5
CASSHRTGDNQPQHF
TGCGCCAGCAGCCACCGGACAGGAGATAATCAGCCCCAGCATTTT
>NA|TRBV2|TRBD1|14|TRBJ2-7
CASSDRGLSYEQYF
TGTGCCAGCAGCGACAGGGGCCTCAGCTACGAGCAGTACTTC
>once|TRBV28|NA|19|TRBJ2-2
CASSLPPTGIEVRTGELFF
TGTGCCAGCAGTTTACCCCCTACAGGGATAGAAGTCAGGACCGGGGAGCTGTTTTTT
>once|TRBV7-9|TRBD1|14|TRBJ1-5
CASSHGTVYQPQHF
TGTGCCAGCAGCCACGGGACAGTTTATCAGCCCCAGCATTTT
>NA|TRBV2|NA|15|TRBJ1-3
CASSAGGISGNTIYF
TGTGCCAGCAGTGCCGGGGGGATTTCTGGAAACACCATATATTTT
>NA|TRBV7-7|NA|13|TRBJ2-5
CASSLEEGETQYF
TGTGCTAGCAGCTTAGAGGAGGGGGAGACCCAGTACTTC
>NA|TRBV5-6|NA|14|TRBJ2-7
CASSSQTLAYEQYF
TGTGCCAGCAGCTCCCAGACACTAGCCTACGAGCAGTACTTC
>NA|TRBV19|NA|17|TRBJ1-1
CASSILDRGGRNTEAFF
TGTGCCAGTAGTATTTTAGATCGGGGGGGCCGGAACACTGAAGCTTTCTTT
>NA|TRBV28|TRBD1|17|TRBJ2-5
CASSFPRRQGVPETQYF
TGTGCCAGCAGTTTCCCTCGCAGACAGGGGGTCCCAGAGACCCAGTACTTC
>NA|TRBV10-1|NA|16|TRBJ2-3
CASSPDRCRPADTQYF
TGCGCCAGCAGCCCCGACAGGTGTCGGCCAGCAGATACGCAGTATTTT
>NA|TRBV14|NA|16|TRBJ2-1
CASSQDLICNYNEQFF
TGTGCCAGCAGCCAAGATCTAATCTGTAACTACAATGAGCAGTTCTTC
>NA|TRBV7-6|NA|15|TRBJ1-6
CASSRAKGYNSPLHF
TGTGCCAGCTCTCGGGCTAAGGGGTATAATTCACCCCTCCACTTT
>few|TRBV5-4|NA|16|TRBJ2-2
CASSFWWGDDTGELFF
TGTGCCAGCAGCTTCTGGTGGGGGGATGACACCGGGGAGCTGTTTTTT
>NA|TRBV19|NA|14|TRBJ1-2
CATSKVSRNYGYTF
TGTGCCACCTCAAAAGTGTCCAGGAACTATGGCTACACCTTC
>NA|TRBV19|NA|16|TRBJ1-4
CASSIDVREGNEKLFF
TGTGCCAGTAGTATAGATGTTCGGGAGGGTAATGAAAAACTGTTTTTT